What follows are 24 T cell receptor beta chains derived from one specimen sequenced in a study of T cell repertoires in cytomegalovirus infection. Their cognate antigens are unknown. Each CDR3 protein is one row after TCRdb ran MiXCR on the reads. In the table there are about 130,000 distinct CDR3 sequences, around 32% of which are singletons. Material: CD8+ T cells from cultured PBMCs, obtained from culture after CMV antigen stimulation. The origin of the receptors is a human donor in good health (CMV status not recorded). Some clones in this sample may be carry-over from other donors' samples.

This clonotype was detected ten times or more. This chain uses TRBV12-3 or TRBV12-4 with TRBJ1-3; D is undetermined. This CDR3 comprises 14 residues. V lost 6 bases, J lost 0 bases, and 9 bases lay in between. CDR3 region: CASSFGGSGNTIYF. The CDR3 nucleotides read TGTGCCAGCAGCTTTGGTGGCTCTGGAAACACCATATATTTT.

This clonotype was counted only a few times. The J gene is TRBJ1-1, the V gene TRBV20-1; no definite D call. V lost 7 bases, J lost 0 bases, and 15 bases lay in between. CDR1 DFQATT and CDR2 SNEGSKA come from the germline V gene (reference sequence). CDR3 length: 14 residues. The CDR3 bases are TGCAGTGGCTCTCCGGGGATGATGAACACTGAAGCTTTCTTT. Encoded protein: CSGSPGMMNTEAFF.

This clonotype was picked up many times. The V and J genes are TRBV7-6 and TRBJ2-7; no firm D call. Germline-derived CDR1 and CDR2 are SGHVS and FNYEAQ. The CDR3 is 12 residues long. The V and J ends lost 3 bases and 2 bases respectively, with 5 bases between them. DNA of the CDR3: TGTGCCAGCAGCTTCACCGCCTACGAGCAGTACTTC. Its translation is CASSFTAYEQYF.

By share, this clonotype ranks as medium-sized (0.01 to 0.1%). The chain uses TRBV20-1 and TRBJ2-1; the match to TRBD2 covers 8 bases. Germline values: CDR1 DFQATT, CDR2 SNEGSKA (reference sequence). V trimming: 5 bases; J trimming: 9 bases; junction bases outside the gene matches: 9. The CDR3 contains 13 residues. The CDR3 coding sequence is TGCAGTGCTGAGGGCCGGGGGGGAGGTGAGCAGTTCTTC. This sequence encodes CSAEGRGGGEQFF.

J is TRBJ2-7 and V is TRBV7-2, with D perhaps matching TRBD1 or TRBD2 (5 bases each). This CDR3 is 12 amino acids long. Germline CDR1 and CDR2: SGHTA and FQGNSA. V dropped 5 bases and J dropped 6 bases, with 11 bases sitting between them. The CDR3 nucleotides read TGTGCCAGCAGCGAGGGGAACTCCGAGCAGTACTTC. It is translated as CASSEGNSEQYF.

This clonotype turned up a few times. V is TRBV6-2 or TRBV6-3 and J is TRBJ1-1; TRBD1 might be the D (5 bases). The CDR3 length is 14 residues. The germline gives CDR1 MNHEY, CDR2 SVGEGT. The germline V and J ends were trimmed by 0 bases and 4 bases, with 9 bases remaining between them. CDR3 in amino acids: CASSYSGGGTEAFF. The CDR3, as DNA: TGTGCCAGCAGTTACTCCGGGGGTGGCACTGAAGCTTTCTTT.

CDR3 sequence reads: CASSFAPFYEQYF. Written as DNA, the CDR3 is TGTGCCAGCAGTTTCGCCCCTTTTTACGAGCAGTACTTC. The chain employs TRBV12-3 or TRBV12-4 and TRBJ2-7; D not resolved. The CDR3 length is 13 residues. Deletions cut 3 bases from V and 4 bases from J, with 10 bases between.

The chain combines TRBV10-3 with TRBJ2-1; no definite D call. Germline CDR1 ENHRY, CDR2 SYGVKD. The length of the CDR3 is 16 residues. Trimming left V 2 bases short and J 0 bases short, with 11 bases between. The chain's CDR3 is CAISENRLSSYNEQFF. In nucleotides, the CDR3 is TGTGCCATCAGTGAGAACAGACTGAGCTCCTACAATGAGCAGTTCTTC.

Ten or more counts support this clonotype. CDR3 DNA sequence: TGTGCCAGCAGCAAAAGTTTATCCACAGATACGCAGTATTTT. As protein: CASSKSLSTDTQYF. V is TRBV7-2 and J is TRBJ2-3; D is undetermined. This CDR3 region has 14 residues. The V gene lost 5 bases and the J gene lost 2 bases, with 11 bases spanning the gap. Per the germline V gene, CDR1 is SGHTA and CDR2 is FQGNSA.

The rearrangement links TRBV2 to TRBJ2-3; the D gene could be TRBD1 or TRBD2 (6 bases each). The CDR3 spans 15 residues. Between the trimmed V and J ends, which lost 2 bases and 0 bases, there was a span of 9 bases. CDR1 is SNHLY, CDR2 FYNNEI, per germline. The CDR3, as DNA: TGTGCCAGCAGTGAAAGGGGGGTCAGCACAGATACGCAGTATTTT. Its translation: CASSERGVSTDTQYF.

V usage is TRBV7-9 and J usage is TRBJ2-3; D call uncertain. V lost 5 bases to trimming and J lost 4 bases, with 10 bases between them. CDR3 size: 13 residues. Germline V lookup: CDR1 SEHNR, CDR2 FQNEAQ (reference sequence). CDR3: CASSNEVSDTQYF. CDR3 nucleotide sequence: TGTGCCAGCAGCAACGAGGTTTCAGATACGCAGTATTTT.

This sequence joins TRBV14 and TRBJ2-2; perhaps D is TRBD1 or TRBD2 (5 bases each). Between the trimmed V and J ends, which lost 5 bases and 4 bases, there was a span of 14 bases. Germline V CDR1 and CDR2: SGHDN, FVKESK. This CDR3 is built from 15 residues. The CDR3 spells CASSAQVGGTGELFF. As DNA, the CDR3 is TGTGCCAGCAGCGCCCAGGTTGGGGGCACCGGGGAGCTGTTTTTT.

This clonotype was seen more than once but under ten times. The gene calls are TRBV27 and TRBJ2-7; 7 bases align to TRBD2. Germline V gene sequence: CDR1 MNHEY, CDR2 SMNVEV (reference sequence). There are 16 residues in the CDR3. Trimming cost V 5 bases and J 2 bases; bases outside gene matches: 12. CDR3 DNA sequence: TGTGCCAGCAGTCCACTCGTGGGGGGGACGACCTACGAGCAGTACTTC. Translating it yields CASSPLVGGTTYEQYF.

This clonotype was seen at least ten times. The chain couples TRBV19 to TRBJ1-5; unclear D gene. The ends were cut back, 9 bases at V and 4 bases at J, with 13 bases in the middle. Germline assignment: CDR1 LNHDA and CDR2 SQIVND (reference sequence). The CDR3 runs 13 residues. Written as DNA, the CDR3 is TGTGCCAGCAGTTTGCAAGGGAATCAGCCCCAGCATTTT. Its translation: CASSLQGNQPQHF.

The chain carries TRBV7-2 and TRBJ2-3, with D tentatively TRBD2 (7 bases). The V and J ends lost 1 base and 1 base respectively, with 18 bases between them. In germline, CDR1 is SGHTA, CDR2 FQGNSA. This CDR3 is 18 amino acids long. This chain's CDR3 is CASSLEGWGGLGTDTQYF. As DNA, the CDR3 is TGTGCCAGCAGCTTAGAAGGTTGGGGGGGGCTTGGCACAGATACGCAGTATTTT. Using reference TRBV7-2 and TRBJ2-3 for the parts outside the CDR3, the full variable domain is GAGVSQSPSNKVTEKGKDVELRCDPISGHTALYWYRQSLGQGLEFLIYFQGNSAPDKSGLPSDRFSAERTGGSVSTLTIQRTQQEDSAVYLCASSLEGWGGLGTDTQYFGPGTRLTVL.

CDR3 residues: CASPLIAGQETQYF. CDR3 nucleotide sequence: TGTGCCAGCCCACTAATTGCCGGGCAAGAGACCCAGTACTTC. The rearrangement uses TRBV2 and TRBJ2-5; D ambiguous. This CDR3 contains 14 residues. The V gene's germline CDR1 is SNHLY and CDR2 FYNNEI. V dropped 8 bases and J dropped 2 bases, with 15 bases sitting between them.

The chain recombines TRBV29-1 with TRBJ1-5; D gene ambiguous. The ends were cut back, 7 bases at V and 6 bases at J, with 16 bases in the middle. The length of the CDR3 is 13 residues. Germline-derived CDR1 and CDR2 are SQVTM and ANQGSEA. CDR3 amino acids: CSATGESGQPQHF. The DNA for the CDR3 is TGCAGCGCAACCGGGGAGTCGGGTCAGCCCCAGCATTTT. Complete variable domain (other parts from reference TRBV29-1 and TRBJ1-5): SAVISQKPSRDICQRGTSLTIQCQVDSQVTMMFWYRQQPGQSLTLIATANQGSEATYESGFVIDKFPISRPNLTFSTLTVSNMSPEDSSIYLCSATGESGQPQHFGDGTRLSIL.

This clonotype was picked up a small number of times. V is TRBV27 and J is TRBJ1-2; 7 bases line up with TRBD1. The germline V gene encodes CDR1 MNHEY and CDR2 SMNVEV (reference sequence). The CDR3 is made up of 14 amino acids. With V trimmed by 6 bases and J by 4 bases, 8 bases remained unmatched. Written as DNA, the CDR3 is TGTGCCAGCAGACAACGGGGACAGCTCTATGGCTACACCTTC. This sequence encodes CASRQRGQLYGYTF.

The rearrangement uses TRBV7-6 and TRBJ2-1; TRBD2 matches at 13 bases. Germline V lookup: CDR1 SGHVS, CDR2 FNYEAQ. Trimming cost V 4 bases and J 4 bases; bases outside gene matches: 7. CDR3 length: 17 residues. CDR3 coding DNA: TGTGCCAGCAGCTCCGGGACTAGCGGGATTCCTTACAATGAGCAGTTCTTC. Protein sequence: CASSSGTSGIPYNEQFF.

This sequence joins TRBV6-2 or TRBV6-3 and TRBJ2-5, with D hard to call. CDR1 MNHEY and CDR2 SVGEGT come from the germline V gene. The V end was cut by 8 bases, the J end by 4 bases, with 11 bases between. The CDR3 totals 12 residues. This CDR3 reads CASGVDGETQYF. The CDR3 nucleotides are TGTGCCAGCGGGGTGGATGGAGAGACCCAGTACTTC.

The chain combines TRBV6-6 with TRBJ2-1; D perhaps matches TRBD1 (7 bases). The germline V and J ends were trimmed by 4 bases and 1 base, with 20 bases remaining between them. CDR1 is MNHNY and CDR2 is SVGAGI in the germline V gene (reference sequence). The CDR3 extends over 18 amino acids. DNA of the CDR3: TGTGCCAGCAGTTCCAGGCTCCCGACAGGGAGGTCCTACAATGAGCAGTTCTTC. Encoded protein: CASSSRLPTGRSYNEQFF.

This clonotype was seen a few times. The chain combines TRBV4-1 with TRBJ1-6, with D tentatively TRBD1 (5 bases). Germline-derived CDR1 and CDR2 are MGHRA and YSYEKL. The CDR3 consists of 14 residues. V lost 3 bases and J lost 9, with 12 bases in between. The CDR3 DNA is TGCGCCAGCAGCCATAGACAGACTAGTTCACCCCTCCACTTT. It encodes CASSHRQTSSPLHF.

This chain connects TRBV28 to TRBJ1-5; tentatively, D is TRBD1 (6 bases). V lost 5 bases and J 0 bases, leaving 14 bases between the germline ends. Germline V gene lookup returns CDR1 MDHEN and CDR2 SYDVKM. The CDR3 length is 16 residues. In DNA, the CDR3 is TGTGCCAGCAGTCCTAGGGGGGGTTATAGCAATCAGCCCCAGCATTTT. Protein: CASSPRGGYSNQPQHF.

The chain couples TRBV20-1 to TRBJ2-3; 13 nucleotides align to TRBD2. There are 14 residues in the CDR3. V gave up 6 bases and J gave up 5 bases; unmatched junction bases: 5. CDR1 and CDR2 (germline): DFQATT, SNEGSKA (reference sequence). The CDR3 sequence: CSAKTSGGGDTQYF. CDR3 in DNA: TGCAGTGCGAAAACTAGCGGGGGGGGAGATACGCAGTATTTT.